Below, 18 T cell receptor beta chains from the same sample are listed, as sequenced in a study of blood T cell repertoires in COVID-19. The repertoire was sequenced with immunoSEQ multiplex PCR; TCRdb's copy has only in-frame clones and lacks some. The sample gives hundreds of thousands of clones, roughly nine tenths of which show up once; around 2.8% is in the top ten. Sequenced: peripheral blood. These receptors originate from a young woman with COVID-19, enrolled during active disease.

The V call is TRBV7-2, the J call TRBJ2-7, with 14 bases matching TRBD2. This CDR3 is built from 15 residues. V lost 5 bases and J lost 2; bases outside the gene matches: 2. Germline V CDR1 and CDR2: SGHTA, FQGNSA. CDR3 DNA sequence: TGTGCCAGCAGCATGGGACTAGCGGGAGCCTACGAGCAGTACGTC. It is translated as CASSMGLAGAYEQYV.

CDR3 DNA: TGTGCCTGGAGTGTAGGGGGCTATGGCTACACCTTC. This codes for CAWSVGGYGYTF. The V call is TRBV30, the J call TRBJ1-2; D is possibly TRBD1 (6 bases). Trimming pared 0 bases from V and 4 bases from J, leaving 6 bases between. Germline V gene lookup returns CDR1 GTSNPN and CDR2 SVGIG (reference sequence). This CDR3 comprises 12 residues.

The J gene is TRBJ2-5, the V gene TRBV5-1, with 8 bases matching TRBD1. This CDR3 is built from 14 residues. With 0 bases clipped from V and 4 bases from J, the junction kept 2 bases outside the gene matches. Per germline, CDR1 SGHRS and CDR2 YFSETQ. The CDR3 sequence: CASSLGRGPETQYF. For the CDR3, the DNA is TGCGCCAGCAGCTTGGGCAGGGGGCCAGAGACCCAGTACTTC.

The chain links TRBV29-1 to TRBJ1-2, with D possibly being TRBD1 (6 bases). The CDR3 covers 12 residues. CDR1 SQVTM and CDR2 ANQGSEA come from the germline V gene. CDR3 nucleotides: TGCAGGGCTTCGACAGGAACGGCTGGCTACACCTTC. This sequence encodes CRASTGTAGYTF.

In its sample, this clone was seen once. The V and J genes are TRBV2 and TRBJ2-2; 10 positions agree with TRBD2. The CDR3 is made up of 15 amino acids. V was clipped by 8 bases and J by 4 bases; unmatched bases: 7. Germline loops: CDR1 SNHLY, CDR2 FYNNEI. In DNA form, the CDR3 reads TGTGCCAGCCTTCGGGCTAGCGGGAGCACCGGGGAGCTGTTTTTT. Its translation: CASLRASGSTGELFF.

In regard to this clone: One end of the junction does not line up with germline, which may come from a read error. The V and J genes are TRBV29-1 and TRBJ2-2; weak D call: TRBD2 (6 bases). Germline V CDR1 and CDR2: SQVTM, ANQGSEA. The CDR3 runs to 15 residues. The CDR3 loop is CSVEAGTLNTGELFF. CDR3 bases: TGCAGCGTGGAAGCAGGGACTCTCAACACCGGGGAGCTGTTTTTT.

V and J are TRBV5-1 and TRBJ2-1; 7 bases fit TRBD2. The germline V gene has CDR1 SGHRS and CDR2 YFSETQ. V lost 4 bases, J lost 1 base, and 2 bases stayed unmatched. CDR3 length: 14 residues. CDR3 DNA sequence: TGCGCCAGCAGCCTGGGAGGGTCCTACAATGAGCAGTTCTTC. Translating gives CASSLGGSYNEQFF.

The chain has TRBV2 and TRBJ1-1, with unresolved D. The germline V and J ends were trimmed by 2 bases and 2 bases, with 12 bases remaining between them. This CDR3 contains 15 residues. In germline, CDR1 is SNHLY, CDR2 FYNNEI. This CDR3 is CASSESGGFNTEAFF. CDR3 in DNA: TGTGCCAGCAGTGAAAGTGGCGGATTTAACACTGAAGCTTTCTTT.

CDR3 nucleotide sequence: TGCGCCAGCAGTGAGCACGGGATCGGGGAGCTGTTTTTT. Translating it yields CASSEHGIGELFF. This chain joins TRBV10-1 and TRBJ2-2; D might be TRBD2 (5 bases). Germline lookup yields CDR1 WNHNN and CDR2 SYGVQD (reference sequence). Deletions cut 2 bases from V and 7 bases from J, with 8 bases between. The CDR3 has 13 amino acids.

The rearrangement joins TRBV28 to TRBJ1-5; 7 bases fit TRBD1. The V gene's germline CDR1 is MDHEN and CDR2 SYDVKM. The CDR3 covers 15 residues. Trimming cost V 2 bases and J 1 base; bases outside gene matches: 2. The CDR3 is CASSLEGASNQPQHF. The CDR3 DNA reads TGTGCCAGCAGTTTAGAGGGGGCAAGCAATCAGCCCCAGCATTTT.

The chain is built from TRBV2 and TRBJ2-7, with 7 bases matching TRBD2. The germline CDR1 and CDR2 sequences are SNHLY and FYNNEI. CDR3 length: 15 amino acids. V shed 4 bases, J shed 4 bases, and the junction held 10 bases outside the gene matches. The CDR3 DNA reads TGTGCCAGCAGTGGAGGACGGGGGGAGCTGTACGAGCAGTACTTC. It codes for CASSGGRGELYEQYF.

The gene calls are TRBV4-1 and TRBJ1-2; D is undetermined. The germline CDR1 and CDR2 sequences are MGHRA and YSYEKL. CDR3 length: 14 amino acids. The germline V and J ends were trimmed by 0 bases and 1 base, with 6 bases remaining between them. The CDR3 nucleotides are TGCGCCAGCAGCCAAGATCAGGTTAACTATGGCTACACCTTC. Its protein product is CASSQDQVNYGYTF.

J is TRBJ2-1 and V is TRBV19; 7 bases line up with TRBD1. CDR3 length: 13 amino acids. Per the germline V gene, CDR1 is LNHDA and CDR2 is SQIVND (reference sequence). Losses at the gene ends were 9 bases for V and 4 bases for J; bases not matched to a gene: 6. CDR3 DNA: TGTGCCAGCACTTACAGGGGATACAATGAGCAGTTCTTC. It encodes CASTYRGYNEQFF.

This sequence joins TRBV19 and TRBJ2-3, with 7 bases aligning to TRBD2. Germline CDR1 is LNHDA and CDR2 is SQIVND (reference sequence). The J segment lost 2 bases and the V segment lost 5 bases, leaving 4 bases of the junction unmatched. CDR3 length equals 14 residues. This CDR3 is CASSVTSDTDTQYF. For the CDR3, the DNA is TGTGCCAGTAGTGTTACTAGCGACACAGATACGCAGTATTTT.

The J gene is TRBJ1-5, the V gene TRBV10-3, with unresolved D. This CDR3 region has 15 residues. The V end was cut by 2 bases, the J end by 5 bases, with 13 bases between. Germline loops: CDR1 ENHRY, CDR2 SYGVKD. The CDR3, as DNA: TGTGCCATCAGTGAGCTAGGAGCCGGCGATCAGCCCCAGCATTTT. Amino acid sequence: CAISELGAGDQPQHF.

V usage is TRBV15 and J usage is TRBJ2-1; a weak D match, TRBD2 (6 bases). Germline V lookup: CDR1 LNHNV, CDR2 YYDKDF (reference sequence). V was pared by 5 bases and J by 7 bases, with 15 bases between. This CDR3 region has 14 residues. The CDR3 bases are TGTGCCACCAGCGAATGGGGGGACCTGAATGAGCAGTTCTTC. This gives the protein CATSEWGDLNEQFF.

This chain uses TRBV2 with TRBJ2-3; a weak D match, TRBD2 (6 bases). CDR1 SNHLY and CDR2 FYNNEI come from the germline V gene. This CDR3 is built from 13 residues. V shed 5 bases and J shed 6 bases, with 12 bases lying between them. The CDR3 is CASSQTSFDTQYF. Written as DNA, the CDR3 is TGTGCCAGCAGTCAGACTAGTTTTGATACGCAGTATTTT.

The chain combines TRBV30 with TRBJ2-2; TRBD2 matches 9 bases. Trimming at V came to 4 bases and at J to 4 bases, leaving 19 bases not matched to a gene. From germline, CDR1 is GTSNPN and CDR2 SVGIG (reference sequence). The CDR3 has 19 amino acids. The CDR3 nucleotides read TGTGCCTGGACTCGAGACGGGGCTAGCGGGACCCCGGGCACCGGGGAGCTGTTTTTT. Protein sequence: CAWTRDGASGTPGTGELFF.